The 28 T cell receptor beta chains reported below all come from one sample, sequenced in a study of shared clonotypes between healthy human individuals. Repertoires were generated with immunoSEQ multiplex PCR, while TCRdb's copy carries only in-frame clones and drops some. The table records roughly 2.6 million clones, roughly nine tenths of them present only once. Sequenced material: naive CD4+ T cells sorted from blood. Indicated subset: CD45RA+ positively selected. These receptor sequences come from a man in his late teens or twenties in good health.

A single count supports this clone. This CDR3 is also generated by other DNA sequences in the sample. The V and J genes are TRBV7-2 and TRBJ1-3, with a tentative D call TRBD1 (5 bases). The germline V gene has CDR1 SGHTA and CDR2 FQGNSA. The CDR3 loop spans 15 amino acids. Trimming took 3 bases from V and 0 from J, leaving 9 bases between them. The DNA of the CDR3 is TGTGCCAGCAGCTTTCAGGGTACCTCTGGAAACACCATATATTTT. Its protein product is CASSFQGTSGNTIYF.

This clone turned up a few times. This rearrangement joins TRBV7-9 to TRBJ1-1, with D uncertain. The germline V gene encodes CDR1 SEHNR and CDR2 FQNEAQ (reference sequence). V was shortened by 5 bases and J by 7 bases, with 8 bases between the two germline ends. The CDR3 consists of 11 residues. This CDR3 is CASSASGEAFF. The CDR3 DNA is TGTGCCAGCAGCGCAAGTGGTGAAGCTTTCTTT.

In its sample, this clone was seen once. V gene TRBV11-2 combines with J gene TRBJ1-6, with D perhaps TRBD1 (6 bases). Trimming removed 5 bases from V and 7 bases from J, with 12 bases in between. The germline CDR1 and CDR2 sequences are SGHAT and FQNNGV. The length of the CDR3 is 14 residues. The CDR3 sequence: CASSHTGNNSPLHF. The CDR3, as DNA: TGTGCCAGCAGCCATACAGGGAACAATTCACCCCTCCACTTT. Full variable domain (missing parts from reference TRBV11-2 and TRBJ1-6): EAGVAQSPRYKIIEKRQSVAFWCNPISGHATLYWYQQILGQGPKLLIQFQNNGVVDDSQLPKDRFSAERLKGVDSTLKIQPAKLEDSAVYLCASSHTGNNSPLHFGNGTRLTVT.

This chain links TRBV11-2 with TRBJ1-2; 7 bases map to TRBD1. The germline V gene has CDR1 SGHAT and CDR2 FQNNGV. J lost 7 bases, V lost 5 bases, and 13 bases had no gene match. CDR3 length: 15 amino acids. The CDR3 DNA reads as TGTGCCAGCAGCCCCTCGGAAACAGGGGCGGGTGGCTACACCTTC. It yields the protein CASSPSETGAGGYTF.

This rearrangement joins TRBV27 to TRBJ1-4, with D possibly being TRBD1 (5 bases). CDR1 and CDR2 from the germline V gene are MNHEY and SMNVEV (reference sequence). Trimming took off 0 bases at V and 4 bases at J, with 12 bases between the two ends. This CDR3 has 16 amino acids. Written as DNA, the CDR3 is TGTGCCAGCAGTTTATCGTCAGGGAAGGGTAATGAAAAACTGTTTTTT. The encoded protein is CASSLSSGKGNEKLFF.

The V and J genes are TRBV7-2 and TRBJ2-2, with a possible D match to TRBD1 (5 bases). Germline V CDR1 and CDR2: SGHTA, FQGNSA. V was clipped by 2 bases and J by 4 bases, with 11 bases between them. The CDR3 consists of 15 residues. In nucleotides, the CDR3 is TGTGCCAGCAGCTTATCCCAGGGCGGCACCGGGGAGCTGTTTTTT. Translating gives CASSLSQGGTGELFF. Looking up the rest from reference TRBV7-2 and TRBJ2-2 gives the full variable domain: GAGVSQSPSNKVTEKGKDVELRCDPISGHTALYWYRQSLGQGLEFLIYFQGNSAPDKSGLPSDRFSAERTGGSVSTLTIQRTQQEDSAVYLCASSLSQGGTGELFFGEGSRLTVL.

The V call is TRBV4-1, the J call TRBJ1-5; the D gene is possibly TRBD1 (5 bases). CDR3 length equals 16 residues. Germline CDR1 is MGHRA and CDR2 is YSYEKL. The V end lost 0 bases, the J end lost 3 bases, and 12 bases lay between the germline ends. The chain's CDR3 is CASSQDPGRVNQPQHF. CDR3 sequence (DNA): TGCGCCAGCAGCCAAGATCCCGGCAGGGTCAATCAGCCCCAGCATTTT.

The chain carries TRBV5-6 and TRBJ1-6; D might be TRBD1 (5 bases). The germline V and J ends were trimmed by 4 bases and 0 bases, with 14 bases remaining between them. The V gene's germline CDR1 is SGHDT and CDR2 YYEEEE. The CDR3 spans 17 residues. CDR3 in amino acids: CASSIWTTNSYNSPLHF. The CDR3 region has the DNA TGTGCCAGCAGCATCTGGACAACTAACTCCTATAATTCACCCCTCCACTTT.

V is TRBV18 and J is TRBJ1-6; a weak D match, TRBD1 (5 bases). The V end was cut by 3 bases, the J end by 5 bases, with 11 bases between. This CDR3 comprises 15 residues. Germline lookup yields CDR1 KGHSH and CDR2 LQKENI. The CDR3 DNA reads TGTGCCAGCTCACCTAACGGGGCCGATAATTCACCCCTCCACTTT. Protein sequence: CASSPNGADNSPLHF.

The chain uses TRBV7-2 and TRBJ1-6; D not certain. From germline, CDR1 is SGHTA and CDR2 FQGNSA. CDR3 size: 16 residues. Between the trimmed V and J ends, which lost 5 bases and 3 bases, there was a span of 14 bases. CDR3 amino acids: CASSLTGIYYNSPLHF. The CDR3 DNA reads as TGTGCCAGCAGCCTTACCGGGATCTACTATAATTCACCCCTCCACTTT.

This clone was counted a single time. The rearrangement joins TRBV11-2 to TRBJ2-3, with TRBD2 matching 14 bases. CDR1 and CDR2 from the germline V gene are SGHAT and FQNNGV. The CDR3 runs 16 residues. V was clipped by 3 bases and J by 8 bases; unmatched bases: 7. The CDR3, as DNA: TGTGCCAGCAGCTTCGGACTAGCGGGGGGAGTAGGTACGCAGTATTTT. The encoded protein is CASSFGLAGGVGTQYF.

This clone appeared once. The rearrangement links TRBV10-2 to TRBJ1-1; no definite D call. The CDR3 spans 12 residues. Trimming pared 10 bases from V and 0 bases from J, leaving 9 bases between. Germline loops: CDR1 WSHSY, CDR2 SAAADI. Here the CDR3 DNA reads TGCGCCACCCGACCGTTGAACACTGAAGCTTTCTTT. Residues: CATRPLNTEAFF.

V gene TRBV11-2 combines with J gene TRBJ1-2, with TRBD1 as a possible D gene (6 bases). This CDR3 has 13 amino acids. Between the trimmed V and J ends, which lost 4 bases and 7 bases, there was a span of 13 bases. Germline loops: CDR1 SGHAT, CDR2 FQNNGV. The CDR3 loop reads CASSYRDLAGYTF. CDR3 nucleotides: TGTGCCAGCAGCTACAGGGACTTAGCTGGCTACACCTTC.

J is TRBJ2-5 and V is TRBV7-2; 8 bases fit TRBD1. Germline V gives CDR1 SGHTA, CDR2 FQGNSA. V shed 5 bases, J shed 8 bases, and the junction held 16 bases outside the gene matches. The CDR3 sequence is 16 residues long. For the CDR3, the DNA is TGTGCCAGCAGCCGGGTGGGTTCAGGACAGGGAGGAACCCAGTACTTC. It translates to CASSRVGSGQGGTQYF.

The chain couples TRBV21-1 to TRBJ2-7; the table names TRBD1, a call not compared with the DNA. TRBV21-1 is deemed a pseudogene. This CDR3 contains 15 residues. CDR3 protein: CASSLTGGFSYEQYF. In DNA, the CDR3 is TGTGCCAGCAGCCTGACAGGGGGCTTCTCCTACGAGCAGTACTTC.

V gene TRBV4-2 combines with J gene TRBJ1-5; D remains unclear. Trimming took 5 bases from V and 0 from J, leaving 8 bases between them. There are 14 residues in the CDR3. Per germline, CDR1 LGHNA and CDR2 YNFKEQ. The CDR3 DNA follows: TGTGCCAGCAGCTTAGAGCCTAGCAATCAGCCCCAGCATTTT. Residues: CASSLEPSNQPQHF.

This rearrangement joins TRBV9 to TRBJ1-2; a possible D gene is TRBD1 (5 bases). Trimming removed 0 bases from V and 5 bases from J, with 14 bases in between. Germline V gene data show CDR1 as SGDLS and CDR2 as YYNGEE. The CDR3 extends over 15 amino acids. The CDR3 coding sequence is TGTGCCAGCAGCGTAGCTACGGGGGGTACTTATGGCTACACCTTC. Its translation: CASSVATGGTYGYTF.

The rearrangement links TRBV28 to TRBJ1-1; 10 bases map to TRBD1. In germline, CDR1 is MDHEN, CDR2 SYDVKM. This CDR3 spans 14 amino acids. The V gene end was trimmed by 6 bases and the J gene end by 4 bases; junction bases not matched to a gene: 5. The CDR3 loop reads CASSSGQGVTEAFF. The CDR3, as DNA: TGTGCCAGCAGCTCAGGACAGGGGGTCACTGAAGCTTTCTTT.

CDR3: CASRDRPYGYTF. The CDR3 DNA follows: TGTGCCAGCAGGGACAGGCCCTATGGCTACACCTTC. The gene calls are TRBV2 and TRBJ1-2, with TRBD1 matching over 7 bases. CDR3 length: 12 residues. V shed 6 bases, J shed 4 bases, and the junction held 2 bases outside the gene matches. Germline values: CDR1 SNHLY, CDR2 FYNNEI. The whole variable domain, filled in from reference TRBV2 and TRBJ1-2, reads EPEVTQTPSHQVTQMGQEVILRCVPISNHLYFYWYRQILGQKVEFLVSFYNNEISEKSEIFDDQFSVERPDGSNFTLKIRSTKLEDSAMYFCASRDRPYGYTFGSGTRLTVV.

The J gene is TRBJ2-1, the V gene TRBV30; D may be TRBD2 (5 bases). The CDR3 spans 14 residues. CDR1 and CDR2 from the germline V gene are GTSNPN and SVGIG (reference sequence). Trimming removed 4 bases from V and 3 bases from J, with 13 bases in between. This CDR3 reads CAWKSGVIYNEQFF. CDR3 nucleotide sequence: TGTGCCTGGAAGAGCGGAGTTATCTACAATGAGCAGTTCTTC.

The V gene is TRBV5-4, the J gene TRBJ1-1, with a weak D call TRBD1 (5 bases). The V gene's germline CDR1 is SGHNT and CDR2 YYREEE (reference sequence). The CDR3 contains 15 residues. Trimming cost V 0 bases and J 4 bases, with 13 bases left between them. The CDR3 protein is CASSLAGTMGTEAFF. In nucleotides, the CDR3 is TGTGCCAGCAGCTTGGCCGGGACGATGGGCACTGAAGCTTTCTTT. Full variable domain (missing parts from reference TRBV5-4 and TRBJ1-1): ETGVTQSPTHLIKTRGQQVTLRCSSQSGHNTVSWYQQALGQGPQFIFQYYREEENGRGNFPPRFSGLQFPNYSSELNVNALELDDSALYLCASSLAGTMGTEAFFGQGTRLTVV.

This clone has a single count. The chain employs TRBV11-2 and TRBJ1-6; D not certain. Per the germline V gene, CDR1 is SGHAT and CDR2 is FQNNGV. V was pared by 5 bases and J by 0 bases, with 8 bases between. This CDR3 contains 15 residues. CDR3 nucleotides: TGTGCCAGCAGCCCGATGAGCTCCTATAATTCACCCCTCCACTTT. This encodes CASSPMSSYNSPLHF.

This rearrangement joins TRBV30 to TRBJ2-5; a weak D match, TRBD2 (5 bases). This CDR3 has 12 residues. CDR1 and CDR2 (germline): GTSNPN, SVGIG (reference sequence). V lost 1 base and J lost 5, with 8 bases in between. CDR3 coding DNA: TGTGCCTGGAGTGCGGGAATGGAGACCCAGTACTTC. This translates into CAWSAGMETQYF.

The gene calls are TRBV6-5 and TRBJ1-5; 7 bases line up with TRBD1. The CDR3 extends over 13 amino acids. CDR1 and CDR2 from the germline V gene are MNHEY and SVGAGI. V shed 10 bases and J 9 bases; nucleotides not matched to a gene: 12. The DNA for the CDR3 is TGTGCCACCAGCAGGGGGTTGAAGTGGCCCCAGCATTTT. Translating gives CATSRGLKWPQHF.

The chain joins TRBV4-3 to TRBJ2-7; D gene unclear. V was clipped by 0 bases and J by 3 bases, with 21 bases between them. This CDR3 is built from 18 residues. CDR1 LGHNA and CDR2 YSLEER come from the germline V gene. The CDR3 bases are TGCGCCAGCAGCCAAGATAAAAGGGAAGATACTGATCTCTACGAGCAGTACTTC. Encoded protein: CASSQDKREDTDLYEQYF.

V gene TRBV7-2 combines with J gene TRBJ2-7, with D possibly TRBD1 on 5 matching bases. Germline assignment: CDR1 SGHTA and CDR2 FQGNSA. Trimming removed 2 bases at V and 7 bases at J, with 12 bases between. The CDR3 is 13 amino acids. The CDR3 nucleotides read TGTGCCAGCAGCTTAAACGAGCAGGGAGAGCAGTACTTC. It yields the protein CASSLNEQGEQYF.

The CDR3 is CASSGRGARVVQYF. The CDR3 DNA is TGTGCCAGCAGCGGGCGGGGGGCCCGAGTAGTTCAGTACTTC. The chain couples TRBV7-2 to TRBJ2-4, with 8 bases that match TRBD2. V trimming: 5 bases; J trimming: 11 bases; junction bases outside the gene matches: 11. The CDR3 loop spans 14 amino acids. Per germline, CDR1 SGHTA and CDR2 FQGNSA.

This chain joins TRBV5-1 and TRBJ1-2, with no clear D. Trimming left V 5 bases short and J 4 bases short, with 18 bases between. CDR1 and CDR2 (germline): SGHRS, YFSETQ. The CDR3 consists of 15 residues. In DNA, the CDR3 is TGCGCCAGCAGTTACCAGGCCAGCCCCTCCTATGGCTACACCTTC. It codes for CASSYQASPSYGYTF.